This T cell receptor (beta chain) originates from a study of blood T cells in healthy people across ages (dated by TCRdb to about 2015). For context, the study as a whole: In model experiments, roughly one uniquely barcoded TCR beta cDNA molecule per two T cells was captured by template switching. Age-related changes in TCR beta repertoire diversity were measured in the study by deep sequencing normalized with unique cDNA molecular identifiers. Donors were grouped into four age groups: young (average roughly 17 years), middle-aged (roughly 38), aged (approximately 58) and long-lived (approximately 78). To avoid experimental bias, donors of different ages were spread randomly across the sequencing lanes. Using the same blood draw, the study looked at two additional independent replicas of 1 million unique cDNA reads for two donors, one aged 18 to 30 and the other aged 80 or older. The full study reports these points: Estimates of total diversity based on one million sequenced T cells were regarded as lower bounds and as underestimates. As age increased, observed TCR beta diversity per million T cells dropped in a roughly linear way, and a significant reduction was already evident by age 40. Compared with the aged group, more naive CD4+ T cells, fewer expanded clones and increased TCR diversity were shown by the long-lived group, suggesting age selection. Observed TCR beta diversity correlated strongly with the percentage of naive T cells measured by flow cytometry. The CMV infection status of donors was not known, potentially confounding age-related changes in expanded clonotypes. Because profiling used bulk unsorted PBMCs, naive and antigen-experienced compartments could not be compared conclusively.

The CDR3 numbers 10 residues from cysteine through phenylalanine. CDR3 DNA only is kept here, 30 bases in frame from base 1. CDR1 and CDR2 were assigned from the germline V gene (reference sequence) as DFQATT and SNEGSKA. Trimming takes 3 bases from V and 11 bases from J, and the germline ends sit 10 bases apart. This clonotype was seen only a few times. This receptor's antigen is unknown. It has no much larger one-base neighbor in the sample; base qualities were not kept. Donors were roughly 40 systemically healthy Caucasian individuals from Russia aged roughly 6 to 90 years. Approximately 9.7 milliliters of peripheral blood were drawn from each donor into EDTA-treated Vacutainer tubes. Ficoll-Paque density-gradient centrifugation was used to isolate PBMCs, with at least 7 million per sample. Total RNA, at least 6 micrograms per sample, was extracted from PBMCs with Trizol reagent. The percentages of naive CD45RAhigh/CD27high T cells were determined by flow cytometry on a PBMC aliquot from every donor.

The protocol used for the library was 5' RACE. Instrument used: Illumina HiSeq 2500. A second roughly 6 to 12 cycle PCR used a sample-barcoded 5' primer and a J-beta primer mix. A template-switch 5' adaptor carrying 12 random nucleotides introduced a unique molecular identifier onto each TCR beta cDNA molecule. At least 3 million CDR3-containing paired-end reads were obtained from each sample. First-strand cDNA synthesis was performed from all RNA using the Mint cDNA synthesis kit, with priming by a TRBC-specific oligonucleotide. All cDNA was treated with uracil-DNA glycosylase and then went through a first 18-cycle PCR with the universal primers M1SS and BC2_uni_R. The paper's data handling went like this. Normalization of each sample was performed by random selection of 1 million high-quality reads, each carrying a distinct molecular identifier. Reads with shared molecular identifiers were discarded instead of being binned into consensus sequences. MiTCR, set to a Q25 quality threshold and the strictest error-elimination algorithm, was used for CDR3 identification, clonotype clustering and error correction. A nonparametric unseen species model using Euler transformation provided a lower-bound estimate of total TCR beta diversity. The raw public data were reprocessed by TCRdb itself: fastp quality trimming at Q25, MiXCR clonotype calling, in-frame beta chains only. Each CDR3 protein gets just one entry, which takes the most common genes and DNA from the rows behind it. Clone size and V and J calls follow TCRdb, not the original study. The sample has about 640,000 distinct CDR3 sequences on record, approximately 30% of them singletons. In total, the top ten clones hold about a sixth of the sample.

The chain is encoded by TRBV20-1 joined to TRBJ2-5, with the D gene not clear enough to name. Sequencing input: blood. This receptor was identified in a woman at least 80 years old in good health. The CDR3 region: CSASTNEQYF. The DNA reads TGCAGTGCTAGCACCAATGAGCAGTACTTC.